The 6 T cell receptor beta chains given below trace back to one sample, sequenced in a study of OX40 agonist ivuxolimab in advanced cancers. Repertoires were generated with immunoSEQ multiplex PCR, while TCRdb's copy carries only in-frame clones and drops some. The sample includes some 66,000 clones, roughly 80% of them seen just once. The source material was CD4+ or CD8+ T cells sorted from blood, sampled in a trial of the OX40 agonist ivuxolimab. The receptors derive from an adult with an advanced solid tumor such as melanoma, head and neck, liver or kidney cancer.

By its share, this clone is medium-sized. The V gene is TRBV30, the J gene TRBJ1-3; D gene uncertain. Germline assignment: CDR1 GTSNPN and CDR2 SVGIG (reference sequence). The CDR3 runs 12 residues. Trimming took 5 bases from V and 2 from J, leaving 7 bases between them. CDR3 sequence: CAWWYPGNTIYF. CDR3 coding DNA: TGTGCCTGGTGGTACCCTGGAAACACCATATATTTT.

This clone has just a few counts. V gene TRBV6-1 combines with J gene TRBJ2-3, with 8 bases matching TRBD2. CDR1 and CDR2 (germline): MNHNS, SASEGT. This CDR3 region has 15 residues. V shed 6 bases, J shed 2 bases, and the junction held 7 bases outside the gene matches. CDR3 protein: CASSRSGGPTDTQYF. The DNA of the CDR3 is TGTGCCAGCAGCCGTTCGGGAGGGCCCACAGATACGCAGTATTTT.

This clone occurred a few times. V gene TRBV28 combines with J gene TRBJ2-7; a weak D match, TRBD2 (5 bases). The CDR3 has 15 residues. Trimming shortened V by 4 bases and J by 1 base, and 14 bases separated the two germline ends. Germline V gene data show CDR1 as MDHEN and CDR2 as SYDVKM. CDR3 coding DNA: TGTGCCAGCAGTTCCACGAGGGATAAATCCTACGAGCAGTACTTC. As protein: CASSSTRDKSYEQYF.

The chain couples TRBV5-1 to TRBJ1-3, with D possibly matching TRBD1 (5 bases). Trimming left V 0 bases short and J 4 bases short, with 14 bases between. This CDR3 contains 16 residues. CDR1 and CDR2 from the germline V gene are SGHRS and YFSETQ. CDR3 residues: CASSLEPGPVGNTIYF. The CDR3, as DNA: TGCGCCAGCAGCTTGGAGCCGGGGCCTGTCGGAAACACCATATATTTT. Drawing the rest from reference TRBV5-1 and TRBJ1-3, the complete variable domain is KAGVTQTPRYLIKTRGQQVTLSCSPISGHRSVSWYQQTPGQGLQFLFEYFSETQRNKGNFPGRFSGRQFSNSRSEMNVSTLELGDSALYLCASSLEPGPVGNTIYFGEGSWLTVV.

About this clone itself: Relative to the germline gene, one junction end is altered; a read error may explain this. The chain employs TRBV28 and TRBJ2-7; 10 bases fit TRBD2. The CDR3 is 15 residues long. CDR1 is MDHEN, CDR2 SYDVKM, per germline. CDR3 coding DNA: TGTGCCAGCAATAAAGCGGGAGGGAGCTCCTACGGGCAGTACTTC. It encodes CASNKAGGSSYGQYF. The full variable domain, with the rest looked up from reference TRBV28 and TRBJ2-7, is DVKVTQSSRYLVKRTGEKVFLECVQDMDHENMFWYRQDPGLGLRLIYFSYDVKMKEKGDIPEGYSVSREKKERFSLILESASTNQTSMYLCASNKAGGSSYGQYFGPGTRLTVT.

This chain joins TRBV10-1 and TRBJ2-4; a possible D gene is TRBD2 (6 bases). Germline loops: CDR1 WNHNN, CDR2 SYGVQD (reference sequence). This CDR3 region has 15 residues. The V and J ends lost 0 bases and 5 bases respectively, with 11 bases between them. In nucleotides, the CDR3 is TGCGCCAGCAGTGAGTCCGGGGAGGCAGAAAACATTCAGTACTTC. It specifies CASSESGEAENIQYF.